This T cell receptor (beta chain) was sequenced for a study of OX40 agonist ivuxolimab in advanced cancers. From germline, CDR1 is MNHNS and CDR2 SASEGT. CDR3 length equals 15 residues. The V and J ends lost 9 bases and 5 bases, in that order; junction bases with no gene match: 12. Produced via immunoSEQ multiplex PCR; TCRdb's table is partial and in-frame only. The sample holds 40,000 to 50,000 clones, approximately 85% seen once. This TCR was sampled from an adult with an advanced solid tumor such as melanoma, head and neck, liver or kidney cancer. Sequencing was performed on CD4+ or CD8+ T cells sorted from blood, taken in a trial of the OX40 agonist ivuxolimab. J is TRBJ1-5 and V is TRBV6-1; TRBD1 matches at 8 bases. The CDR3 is CASTRDRGKDQPQHF. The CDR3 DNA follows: TGTGCCAGTACTAGAGACAGGGGAAAGGATCAGCCCCAGCATTTT.